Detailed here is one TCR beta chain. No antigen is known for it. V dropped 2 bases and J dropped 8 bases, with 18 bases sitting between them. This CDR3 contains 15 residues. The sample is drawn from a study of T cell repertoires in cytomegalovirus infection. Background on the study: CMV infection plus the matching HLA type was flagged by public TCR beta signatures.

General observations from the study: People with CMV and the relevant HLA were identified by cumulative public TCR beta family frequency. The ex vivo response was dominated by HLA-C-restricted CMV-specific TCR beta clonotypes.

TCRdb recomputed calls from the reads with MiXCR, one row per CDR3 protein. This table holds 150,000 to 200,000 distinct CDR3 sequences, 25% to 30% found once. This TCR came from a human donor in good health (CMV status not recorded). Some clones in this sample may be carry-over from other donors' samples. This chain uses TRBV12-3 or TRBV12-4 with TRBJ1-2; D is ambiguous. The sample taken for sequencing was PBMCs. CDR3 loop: CASSLNRDLVKGYTF. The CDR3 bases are TGTGCCAGCAGTTTAAACCGGGATTTGGTGAAAGGCTACACCTTC.